The clone carrying this T cell receptor beta chain turned up a few times. Its cognate antigen is unknown. The record originates from a study of regulatory T cells in long-lasting Graves disease. The time point was: persistent/refractory GD, antithyroid drugs over 5 years with positive TRAb. PBMC-derived RNA was used for the TCR library. Patients hailed from an endocrinology department in Xi'an, China. This CDR3 comprises 15 residues. CDR1 is LGHDT, CDR2 YNNKEL, per germline (reference sequence). The V gene end was trimmed by 4 bases and the J gene end by 1 base; junction bases not matched to a gene: 2. General study findings and limits: Persistent patients had more shared public clonotypes (2,741) than new patients (around 950).

For TCR beta, libraries came from iRepertoire HTBI primers and Arm-PCR of CDR3 regions. In TCRdb, the multiplex PCR reads were re-called with MiXCR into one record per CDR3 protein. The sample has 700,000 or so distinct CDR3 sequences; 25% to 35% are singletons. The sequence was obtained from a female donor with Graves disease. V and J are TRBV3-1 and TRBJ1-5; 9 bases match TRBD1. Sequencing used peripheral blood mononuclear cells (PBMCs), obtained when the disease was refractory, from a patient treated with antithyroid drugs. The CDR3 loop reads CASSRGTGSNQPQHF. CDR3 nucleotide sequence: TGTGCCAGCAGCCGAGGGACAGGGAGCAATCAGCCCCAGCATTTT.